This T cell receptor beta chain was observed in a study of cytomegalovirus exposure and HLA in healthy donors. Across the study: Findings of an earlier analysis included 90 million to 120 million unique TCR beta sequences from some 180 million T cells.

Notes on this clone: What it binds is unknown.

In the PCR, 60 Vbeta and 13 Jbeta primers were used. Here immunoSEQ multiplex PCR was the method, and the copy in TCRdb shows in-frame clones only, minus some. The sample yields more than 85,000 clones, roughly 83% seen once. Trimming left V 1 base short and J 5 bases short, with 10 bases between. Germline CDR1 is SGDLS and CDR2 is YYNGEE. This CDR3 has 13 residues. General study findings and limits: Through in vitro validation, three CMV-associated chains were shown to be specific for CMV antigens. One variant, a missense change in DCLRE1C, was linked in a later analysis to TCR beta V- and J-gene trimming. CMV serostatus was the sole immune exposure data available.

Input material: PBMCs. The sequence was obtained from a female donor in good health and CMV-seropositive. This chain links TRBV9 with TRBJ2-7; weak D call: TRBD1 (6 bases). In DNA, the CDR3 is TGTGCCAGCAGCGTACAGGGGTTGGACGAGCAGTACTTC. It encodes CASSVQGLDEQYF.